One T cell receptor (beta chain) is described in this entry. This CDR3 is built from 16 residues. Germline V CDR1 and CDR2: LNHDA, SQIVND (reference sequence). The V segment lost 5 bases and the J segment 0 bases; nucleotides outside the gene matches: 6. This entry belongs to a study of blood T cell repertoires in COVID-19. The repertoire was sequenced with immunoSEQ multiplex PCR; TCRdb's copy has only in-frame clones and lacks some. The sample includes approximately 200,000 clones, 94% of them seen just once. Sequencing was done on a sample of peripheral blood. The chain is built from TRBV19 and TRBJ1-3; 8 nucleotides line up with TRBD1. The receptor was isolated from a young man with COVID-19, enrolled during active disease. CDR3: CASSPTGGSSGNTIYF. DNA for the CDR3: TGTGCCAGTAGTCCTACAGGGGGAAGCTCTGGAAACACCATATATTTT. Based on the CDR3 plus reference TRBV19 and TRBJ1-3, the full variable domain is DGGITQSPKYLFRKEGQNVTLSCEQNLNHDAMYWYRQDPGQGLRLIYYSQIVNDFQKGDIAEGYSVSREKKESFPLTVTSAQKNPTAFYLCASSPTGGSSGNTIYFGEGSWLTVV.